This entry is about one T cell receptor (beta chain). Its antigen is not known. The sample belongs to a study of cytomegalovirus exposure and HLA in healthy donors. Across the study: A previous analysis identified approximately 120 million unique TCR beta sequences derived from roughly 180 million T cells. Study-level points and caveats: In a later analysis, TCR beta V- and J-gene trimming showed a link to a missense DCLRE1C variant.

Primers included in the PCR were 60 Vbeta and 13 Jbeta primers. Method: immunoSEQ multiplex PCR; TCRdb's copy keeps in-frame clones and lacks some. The data hold 150,000 to 200,000 clones, with just under 80% observed a single time. The CDR3 extends over 16 amino acids. The ends lost 5 bases at V and 1 base at J; junction bases unmatched: 10. Per the germline V gene, CDR1 is LNHDA and CDR2 is SQIVND (reference sequence). The rearrangement joins TRBV19 to TRBJ1-1; 7 positions agree with TRBD1. The clonotype originates from a woman between 50 and 59 years old in good health and CMV-seropositive. Sequencing was carried out using PBMCs. The CDR3 nucleotides read TGTGCCAGTAGTTCCCGAACAGGGGCCCCGAACACTGAAGCTTTCTTT. This sequence encodes CASSSRTGAPNTEAFF.